This T cell receptor (beta chain) was observed in a study of T cells in tumors after PD-1 blockade. Study context: Mean per blood sample: 113,528 templates (24,679-257,772), about 40,000 unique clonotypes.

Clones were sequenced by immunoSEQ multiplex PCR, and TCRdb holds only the in-frame ones, with some missing. This sample yields around 51,000 clones, of which approximately 84% are seen a single time; roughly 4% belongs to the top ten. There are 14 residues in the CDR3. V was pared by 0 bases and J by 5 bases, with 11 bases between. Germline CDR1 SGHKS, CDR2 YYEKEE (reference sequence). Sequences were derived from PBMCs, sampled before anti-PD-1 treatment. The clonotype originates from a human donor with basal cell carcinoma. This chain links TRBV5-5 with TRBJ1-2; D is undetermined. The CDR3: CASSLGPAPYGYTF. The DNA for the CDR3 is TGTGCCAGCAGCTTGGGACCAGCGCCTTATGGCTACACCTTC.